This T cell receptor (beta chain) stems from a study of T cell changes during pregnancy in multiple sclerosis. This CDR3 is 18 amino acids long. The trim removed 4 bases at V and 6 bases at J, leaving 19 bases unmatched. CDR1 is MGHDK and CDR2 is SYGVNS in the germline V gene. Generated by immunoSEQ multiplex PCR, the TCRdb table keeps only in-frame clones and is missing some. The data hold 20,000 to 30,000 clones, with roughly nine tenths observed a single time. The TCR comes from a female donor with multiple sclerosis, enrolled in a pregnancy study. This chain uses TRBV25-1 with TRBJ2-3, with TRBD1 matching 7 bases. Sequences were derived from CD8+ T cells from peripheral blood mononuclear cells, sampled in the second trimester of pregnancy. The CDR3 DNA reads TGTGCCAGCAGTGCTGTACCTGGGACAGATCGTTGGAGGGATACGCAGTATTTT. Residues: CASSAVPGTDRWRDTQYF. The full variable domain, in which reference TRBV25-1 and TRBJ2-3 provide the parts outside the CDR3, is EADIYQTPRYLVIGTGKKITLECSQTMGHDKMYWYQQDPGMELHLIHYSYGVNSTEKGDLSSESTVSRIRTEHFPLTLESARPSHTSQYLCASSAVPGTDRWRDTQYFGPGTRLTVL.